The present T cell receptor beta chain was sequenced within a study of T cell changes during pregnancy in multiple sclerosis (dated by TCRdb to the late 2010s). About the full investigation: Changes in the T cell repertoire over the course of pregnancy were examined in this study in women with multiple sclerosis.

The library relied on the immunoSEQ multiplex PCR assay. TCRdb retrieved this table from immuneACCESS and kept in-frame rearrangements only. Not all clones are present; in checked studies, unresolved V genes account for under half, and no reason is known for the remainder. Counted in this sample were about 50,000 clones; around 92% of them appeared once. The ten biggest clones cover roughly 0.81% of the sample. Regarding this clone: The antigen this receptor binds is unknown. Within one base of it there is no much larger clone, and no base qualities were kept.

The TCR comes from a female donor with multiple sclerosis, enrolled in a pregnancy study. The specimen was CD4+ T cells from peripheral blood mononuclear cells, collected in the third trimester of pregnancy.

The CDR3 protein: CAIGEGGPYGYTF. Read as DNA, the sequence is TGTGCCATCGGGGAGGGGGGCCCATATGGCTACACCTTC. The V and J segments used are TRBV10-3 and TRBJ1-2; the D gene is possibly TRBD1, with 6 bases matching. V loses 8 bases, J loses 5 bases, and the germline ends lie 15 bases apart. CDR3 length: 13 amino acids, cysteine to phenylalanine. The CDR3 DNA has 39 bases and is translated from base 1. Looking up the germline V gene yields CDR1 ENHRY and CDR2 SYGVKD.